The clone carrying this TCR beta chain has just one count. The cohort comprised adults aged 18 to 89 years residing in about two dozen US areas. Donors in Cohort 3 who had recovered were those with two negative PCRs, healthcare professional clearance, or resolution of their symptoms. The record originates from a study of blood T cell repertoires in COVID-19. Study details: PBMCs, B-cell-depleted T cells, or T cells provided the cDNA or gDNA that made up the material.

Authors' analysis steps: The assay estimated nucleated cells by amplifying reference gene primers. Method: immunoSEQ multiplex PCR; TCRdb's copy keeps in-frame clones and lacks some. V, J and clone size are those of that table, while D and trimming were read from the DNA. The table has about 460,000 clones, 75% to 90% seen once. Germline trimming cut 10 bases from V and 4 bases from J; bases unmatched to any gene: 10. CDR1 ENHRY and CDR2 SYGVKD come from the germline V gene. The CDR3 is 14 residues long. The TCR was taken from a woman in her fifties or sixties who had recovered from COVID-19. The chain employs TRBV10-3 and TRBJ2-1; 7 bases align to TRBD1. The sequencing input was PBMCs or T cells enriched from blood (not recorded which). CDR3 sequence (DNA): TGTGCCACGGGTCGACAGGGATTTTACAATGAGCAGTTCTTC. As protein: CATGRQGFYNEQFF.